These T cell receptor beta chains were read from a single sample in a study of neurological immune-mediated disorders. TCRdb re-called the 5' RACE reads through MiXCR, storing one row per CDR3 protein. The sample consists of some 65,000 distinct CDR3 sequences, around 5.2% of them appearing once. Sequencing was done on a sample of PBMCs. The receptors were gathered from a woman in her thirties with multiple sclerosis. CDR3s leave out the opening cysteine and the closing phenylalanine or tryptophan. The order of the fields is V gene, CDR3 protein.

>TRBV20-1
SAPGWGQLSTDTQY
>TRBV18
ASSPIETGSQPQH
>TRBV29-1
SAVDGFRNTEAF
>TRBV6-5
ASSSTGFFEQY
>TRBV5-1
ASSSNPAGGVYNEQF
>TRBV14
ASSQVLGQGYEEKTVTQY
>TRBV5-1
ASSFLMDANTGELF
>TRBV6-1
ASRATPGGATEAF
>TRBV7-9
ASSFRTASYNEQF
>TRBV5-1
ASSLVVGDKETQY
>TRBV7-2
ASSLVRSTGLSGYT
>TRBV25-1
ASSEAASLQPQN
>TRBV12-3/TRBV12-4
ASSSPTGITDTQY
>TRBV20-1
SRSRTGRNQPQN
>TRBV7-2
ASSLQNNSPLN
>TRBV3-1
ASSQGTAPTDTQY
>TRBV7-2
ASSSPRGQIYNSPLH
>TRBV9
ASSAERTSGTDTQY
>TRBV3-1
ASSPLDRENTEAF
>TRBV5-1
ASSLGGGQETQY
>TRBV7-3
APRIYQPQH
>TRBV5-1
ASSLSGGRTKNIQY
>TRBV28
ASSGSLRGGRDTQY
>TRBV5-1
ASSITGQETQY
>TRBV5-1
ASSLGYRESSGNTIY
>TRBV20-1
SARQNYGYT
>TRBV29-1
SAKRQQTVNEQF
>TRBV12-3/TRBV12-4
ASSKTGMTQPQH
>TRBV5-1
ASSLLAGGRTDTQY
>TRBV7-8
ASSIASRGPSNQPQH
>TRBV6-5
ASSYLTSGGLGEQF
>TRBV3-1
ASSQDRYGTANTEAF
>TRBV10-3
AISEGSRTGATEAF
>TRBV24-1
ATSEGQFYGYT
>TRBV29-1
SAGQGRVGEQF
>TRBV20-1
SARGLTYHGGKLF
>TRBV3-1
ASSQGPVQF
>TRBV20-1
SARDGRMNTEAF